The 7 T cell receptor beta chains in this list originate from one sample, sequenced in a study of T cell responses to AZD1222 COVID-19 vaccine. Sequencing was performed with immunoSEQ multiplex PCR; in TCRdb, only in-frame clones are kept and a portion is missing. The top ten clones hold more than 4.5% of a sample with about 120,000 clones, approximately 94% of them seen once. This material consisted of peripheral blood, taken 28 days after the second AZD1222 dose. The receptors here all came from an adult who received the AZD1222 COVID-19 vaccine.

V usage is TRBV28 and J usage is TRBJ1-4, with D perhaps TRBD1 (6 bases). Looked up from germline, CDR1 is MDHEN and CDR2 is SYDVKM. This CDR3 contains 15 residues. V shed 8 bases and J shed 8 bases, with 21 bases lying between them. This chain's CDR3 is CASGLPQGPHEKLFF. DNA of the CDR3: TGTGCCAGCGGATTACCACAGGGTCCCCACGAAAAACTGTTTTTT.

The rearrangement links TRBV12-3 or TRBV12-4 to TRBJ2-1; D is unclear. V was shortened by 7 bases and J by 6 bases, with 13 bases between the two germline ends. The CDR3 is 13 residues long. DNA of the CDR3: TGTGCCAGCACCATCGGGTTCTCCAATGAGCAGTTCTTC. Encoded protein: CASTIGFSNEQFF.

The chain is built from TRBV12-2 and TRBJ1-4; the D call TRBD1 from the table was never checked on the DNA. TRBV12-2 is a known pseudogene. The CDR3 is 16 amino acids. The CDR3 reads CASRLAGTVVNEKLFF. The CDR3 nucleotides are TGTGCAAGTCGCTTAGCGGGGACAGTGGTTAATGAAAAACTGTTTTTT.

The CDR3 coding sequence is TGTGCCAGCTCACCGGACAGGCGGAACTCACCCCTCCACTTT. This codes for CASSPDRRNSPLHF. This chain joins TRBV18 and TRBJ1-6; 7 nucleotides align to TRBD1. Germline V CDR1 and CDR2: KGHSH, LQKENI. This CDR3 contains 14 residues. V lost 3 bases to trimming and J lost 10 bases; unmatched junction nucleotides: 6.

The chain joins TRBV19 to TRBJ1-5, with 10 nucleotides matching TRBD1. Trimming at V came to 9 bases and at J to 8 bases, leaving 7 bases not matched to a gene. The CDR3 sequence is 13 residues long. Germline V gene lookup returns CDR1 LNHDA and CDR2 SQIVND (reference sequence). CDR3 protein: CASRDRGEEPQHF. DNA of the CDR3: TGTGCCAGCCGGGACAGGGGAGAAGAGCCCCAGCATTTT.

The chain uses TRBV5-1 and TRBJ2-3; D is ambiguous. The V and J ends lost 0 bases and 3 bases respectively, with 8 bases between them. This CDR3 is built from 14 residues. Germline CDR1 SGHRS, CDR2 YFSETQ. The CDR3 sequence is CASSLATQTDTQYF. The CDR3 nucleotides are TGCGCCAGCAGCTTGGCCACTCAGACAGATACGCAGTATTTT.

As regards this clone: This sample includes further DNA sequences coding for the same CDR3. The chain recombines TRBV14 with TRBJ2-3; no definite D call. V gave up 0 bases and J gave up 6 bases, with 7 bases separating them. The CDR3 loop spans 13 amino acids. The V gene's germline CDR1 is SGHDN and CDR2 FVKESK. The CDR3 DNA is TGTGCCAGCAGCCAAGATTGGTACGATACGCAGTATTTT. Protein: CASSQDWYDTQYF.